This T cell receptor beta chain was identified during a study of blood T cell repertoires in COVID-19. Study in general: Samples taken during acute and convalescent COVID-19 were collected in the United States, Italy and Spain. T cells, B-cell-depleted T cells, or PBMCs supplied cDNA or gDNA.

Authors' processing steps: How many nucleated cells were present was estimated from reference gene primer amplification. The assay was immunoSEQ multiplex PCR, and TCRdb's table has in-frame clones only and misses some. That table is the source of V, J and clone size, and D and trimming were worked out from the DNA. This table holds fewer than 300,000 clones, roughly 86% found once. CDR1 is SGHAT, CDR2 FQNNGV, per germline. V lost 4 bases, J lost 5 bases, and 12 bases lay in between. The CDR3 is 15 residues long. The receptor was derived from a man between 40 and 49 years old who had recovered from COVID-19. The chain joins TRBV11-2 to TRBJ1-6; D perhaps matches TRBD1 (5 bases). Material: peripheral blood. The CDR3 nucleotides read TGTGCCAGCAGCTCCCAGTCAGGGCATAATTCACCCCTCCACTTT. Translating it yields CASSSQSGHNSPLHF. Based on the CDR3 plus reference TRBV11-2 and TRBJ1-6, the full variable domain is EAGVAQSPRYKIIEKRQSVAFWCNPISGHATLYWYQQILGQGPKLLIQFQNNGVVDDSQLPKDRFSAERLKGVDSTLKIQPAKLEDSAVYLCASSSQSGHNSPLHFGNGTRLTVT.